This entry is about one T cell receptor beta chain. Its target is unknown. The data were obtained in a study of T cell repertoires in ileal Crohn's disease. Looking at the study overall: At surgery, around 40% of patients smoked, with median disease duration roughly 7.2 years. Biopsies of the neoterminal ileum at postoperative colonoscopy form M6 samples.

General study findings and limits: All patients with clonality above 26.8% had endoscopic recurrence.

TCRdb's copy holds only in-frame clones and misses some; the assay was immunoSEQ multiplex PCR. The repertoire holds roughly 17,000 clones, with around 70% as singletons. CDR1 ENHRY and CDR2 SYGVKD come from the germline V gene. CDR3 length equals 12 residues. Described time point: neoterminal ileum biopsy at postoperative endoscopy, about 6 months after surgery. The sample taken for sequencing was ileal tissue. The rearrangement links TRBV10-3 to TRBJ2-5; no reliable D call. Judging by the DNA end, TRBJ2-7 fits better; the J call may be wrong. This TCR derives from an adult with Crohn's disease. In DNA form, the CDR3 reads TGTGCCATCAGGACCGACACCTACGAGCAGTACTTC. Translating it yields CAIRTDTYEQYF.